This T cell receptor (beta chain) was observed in a study of Graves' ophthalmopathy and Graves' hyperthyroidism. In the study overall: The stable label applied to hyperthyroidism with no ophthalmopathy within 18 months of follow-up. Study outcomes and limitations: Ophthalmopathy and stable hyperthyroidism were discriminated by a 13-signature model, with about 90% sensitivity and 81.08% specificity.

Turning to this clonotype: The antigen is unknown.

RNA transcripts provided the template for amplifying TCR beta CDR3 regions. The first-round RT-PCR employed HTBI primers together with the Qiagen OneStep RT-PCR kit. A multiplex PCR was then performed as the second round. MiXCR, applied by TCRdb to the multiplex PCR reads, yields one record per CDR3 protein. This repertoire shows over a million distinct CDR3 sequences, about 35% found once; its top ten account for 11%. Germline-derived CDR1 and CDR2 are SGHVS and FQNEAQ. The CDR3 has 23 amino acids. Trimming removed 2 bases from V and 0 bases from J; junction bases left unmatched: 24. Hyperthyroidism patients, all newly diagnosed, had under 2 months' duration and ages of 18 to 65.

This receptor was obtained from an adult man with Graves' hyperthyroidism. The chain uses TRBV7-8 and TRBJ1-4; TRBD1 matches at 7 bases. Input material: peripheral blood or thyroid tissue (not recorded which). In nucleotides, the CDR3 is TGTGCCAGCAGCTTACGCCGAACCGGGGAGGGGCCGCCGCAGGGGGCAACTAATGAAAAACTGTTTTTT. Encoded protein: CASSLRRTGEGPPQGATNEKLFF.